A selection of T cell receptor beta chains follows, all from one sample in a study of cytotoxic CD8 clonotypes in ibrutinib-treated CLL. Produced via immunoSEQ multiplex PCR; TCRdb's table is partial and in-frame only. Of 150,000 to 250,000 clones in the sample, 72% are singletons; the top ten hold roughly 13%. The sample here was PBMCs, taken after 24 months of ibrutinib treatment. Receptors originate from a human donor with chronic lymphocytic leukemia. Both conserved end residues are part of each CDR3. D genes are given only for firm matches. Clone size appears in some rows only: once, few, many, or a class for an expanded clone.

V gene	clone size	D gene	J gene	CDR3 protein	CDR3 DNA
TRBV6-5	few	NA	TRBJ1-2	CASSPYGGGAGYTF	TGTGCCAGCAGCCCCTACGGCGGGGGAGCTGGCTACACCTTC
TRBV29-1	NA	NA	TRBJ1-1	CSVGRLQNTEAFF	TGCAGCGTTGGGAGATTGCAGAACACTGAAGCTTTCTTT
TRBV9	NA	NA	TRBJ2-1	CASSATGDSYNEQFF	TGTGCCAGCAGCGCGACGGGGGACTCCTACAATGAGCAGTTCTTC
TRBV4-3	NA	TRBD2	TRBJ2-3	CASSLARTSGRDTQYF	TGCGCCAGCAGCCTTGCTCGGACTAGCGGGAGAGATACGCAGTATTTT
TRBV6-5	NA	NA	TRBJ2-2	CASRKRAGELFF	TGTGCCAGCAGAAAGAGGGCCGGGGAGCTGTTTTTT
TRBV6-5	NA	NA	TRBJ2-2	CASSYQALGELFF	TGTGCCAGCAGTTACCAGGCGCTCGGGGAGCTGTTTTTT
TRBV9	once	TRBD2	TRBJ2-7	CASSVEPSGLSYEQYF	TGTGCCAGCAGCGTAGAGCCTAGCGGACTTTCCTACGAGCAGTACTTC
TRBV4-1	few	TRBD1	TRBJ2-7	CASTRGWDRGYEQYF	TGCGCCAGCACCCGAGGATGGGACAGAGGATACGAGCAGTACTTC
TRBV5-6	NA	TRBD2	TRBJ2-7	CASSVGLAVYEQYF	TGTGCCAGCAGCGTTGGACTAGCGGTCTACGAGCAGTACTTC
TRBV10-3	NA	TRBD1	TRBJ1-1	CAIGDSRMNTEAFF	TGTGCCATCGGGGACAGCCGCATGAACACTGAAGCTTTCTTT
TRBV7-9	NA	NA	TRBJ2-3	CASSLVSVGTDTQYF	TGTGCCAGCAGCTTAGTGAGTGTCGGCACAGATACGCAGTATTTT
TRBV7-3	NA	NA	TRBJ2-5	CASSSLHTETQYF	TGTGCCAGCAGCTCCCTACACACAGAGACCCAGTACTTC
TRBV28	NA	NA	TRBJ2-7	CASSFVLAYTYEQYF	TGTGCCAGCAGTTTCGTCCTAGCGTACACCTACGAGCAGTACTTC
TRBV6-1	few	NA	TRBJ1-3	CASSEAGHLSGNTIYF	TGTGCCAGCAGTGAAGCCGGACATCTCTCTGGAAACACCATATATTTT
TRBV6-5	few	NA	TRBJ2-2	CASSYRTGELFF	TGTGCCAGCAGTTACCGTACCGGGGAGCTGTTTTTT
TRBV7-9	NA	NA	TRBJ2-1	CASSGSGVQVFF	TGTGCCAGCAGCGGATCCGGGGTGCAGGTCTTCTTC
TRBV4-1	NA	TRBD2	TRBJ2-3	CASSQSASGSDTQYF	TGCGCCAGCAGCCAGTCGGCTAGCGGGAGTGATACGCAGTATTTT
TRBV5-4	NA	NA	TRBJ1-1	CASSVDTNTEAFF	TGTGCCAGCAGCGTGGACACGAACACTGAAGCTTTCTTT
TRBV4-1	NA	NA	TRBJ1-5	CASSPRTVNQPQHF	TGCGCCAGCAGCCCTAGGACAGTCAATCAGCCCCAGCATTTT
TRBV7-2	NA	NA	TRBJ2-7	CASSQSRESGYEQYF	TGTGCCAGCAGCCAGTCCCGGGAAAGCGGCTACGAGCAGTACTTC
TRBV5-1	NA	NA	TRBJ2-1	CASSSYNEQFF	TGCGCCAGCAGCTCATACAATGAGCAGTTCTTC
TRBV19	few	TRBD1	TRBJ1-4	CASRRNLGQGSPNLFF	TGTGCCAGTAGAAGGAACCTAGGACAGGGCTCGCCAAACCTGTTTTTT
TRBV28	NA	NA	TRBJ1-5	CASSSRQYGNQPQHF	TGTGCCAGCAGTTCCAGACAGTATGGCAATCAGCCCCAGCATTTT
TRBV7-2	few	NA	TRBJ2-4	CASNDAIAKNIQYF	TGTGCCAGCAACGACGCAATAGCCAAAAACATTCAGTACTTC
TRBV9	NA	NA	TRBJ1-3	CASSSGNTIYF	TGTGCCAGCAGCTCCGGAAACACCATATATTTT
TRBV11-3	NA	TRBD2	TRBJ2-2	CASSPRAAGVGTGELFF	TGTGCCAGCAGCCCTCGGGCAGCGGGAGTAGGTACCGGGGAGCTGTTTTTT
TRBV4-2	NA	TRBD2	TRBJ2-5	CASSQVTAGEQETQYF	TGTGCCAGCAGCCAAGTTACAGCGGGAGAGCAAGAGACCCAGTACTTC
TRBV4-3	NA	NA	TRBJ2-3	CASSQERAYTDTQYF	TGCGCCAGCAGCCAAGAAAGGGCTTACACAGATACGCAGTATTTT
TRBV9	few	NA	TRBJ1-5	CASSVGRDQPQHF	TGTGCCAGCAGCGTAGGCAGGGATCAGCCCCAGCATTTT
TRBV6-5	NA	TRBD1	TRBJ2-7	CASSYSGTGVGEQYF	TGTGCCAGCAGTTACTCTGGGACAGGGGTTGGGGAGCAGTACTTC
TRBV4-3	NA	NA	TRBJ1-2	CASSQAGGSYGYTF	TGCGCCAGCAGCCAAGCCGGGGGCTCCTATGGCTACACCTTC
TRBV28	NA	NA	TRBJ1-4	CASKAPGGSNEKLFF	TGTGCCAGCAAAGCCCCCGGGGGGAGTAATGAAAAACTGTTTTTT
TRBV11-2	few	NA	TRBJ1-1	CASSLELGLNTEAFF	TGTGCCAGCAGCTTAGAGCTGGGGCTGAACACTGAAGCTTTCTTT
TRBV27	NA	TRBD1	TRBJ2-7	CASSFNRGFYEQYF	TGTGCCAGCAGTTTTAACAGGGGGTTCTACGAGCAGTACTTC
TRBV27	few	NA	TRBJ1-4	CASSPLGEATNEKLFF	TGTGCCAGCAGCCCCTTGGGGGAAGCAACTAATGAAAAACTGTTTTTT
TRBV18	NA	NA	TRBJ2-7	CASSPGASGEQYF	TGTGCCAGCTCACCGGGGGCATCAGGCGAGCAGTACTTC
TRBV4-1	NA	TRBD1	TRBJ1-1	CASSLGQAMNTEAFF	TGCGCCAGCAGCCTCGGACAGGCCATGAACACTGAAGCTTTCTTT